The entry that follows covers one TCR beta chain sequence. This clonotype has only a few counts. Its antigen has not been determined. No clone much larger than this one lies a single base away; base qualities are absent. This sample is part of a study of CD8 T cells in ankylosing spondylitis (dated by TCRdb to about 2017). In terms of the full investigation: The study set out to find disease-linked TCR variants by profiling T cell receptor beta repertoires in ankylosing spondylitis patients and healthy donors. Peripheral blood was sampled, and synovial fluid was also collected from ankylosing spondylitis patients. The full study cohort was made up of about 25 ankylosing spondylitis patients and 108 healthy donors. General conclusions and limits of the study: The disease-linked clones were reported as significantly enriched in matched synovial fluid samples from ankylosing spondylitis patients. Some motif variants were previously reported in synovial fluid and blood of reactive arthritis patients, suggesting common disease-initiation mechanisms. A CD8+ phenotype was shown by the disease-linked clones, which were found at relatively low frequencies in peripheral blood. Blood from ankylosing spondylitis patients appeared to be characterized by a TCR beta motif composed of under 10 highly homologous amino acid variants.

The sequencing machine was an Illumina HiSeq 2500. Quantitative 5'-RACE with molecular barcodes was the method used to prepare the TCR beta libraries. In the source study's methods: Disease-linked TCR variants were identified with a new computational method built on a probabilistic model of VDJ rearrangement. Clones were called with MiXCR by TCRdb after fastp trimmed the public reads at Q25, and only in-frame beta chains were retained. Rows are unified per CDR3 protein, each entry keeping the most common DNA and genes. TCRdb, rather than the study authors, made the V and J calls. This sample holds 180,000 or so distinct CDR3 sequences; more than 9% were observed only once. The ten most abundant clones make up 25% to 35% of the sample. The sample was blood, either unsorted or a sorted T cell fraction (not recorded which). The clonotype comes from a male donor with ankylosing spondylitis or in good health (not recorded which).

The CDR3 region reads CASSPLAGDVDEQFF. The sequenced DNA: TGTGCCAGCTCACCATTAGCGGGAGACGTAGATGAGCAGTTCTTC. The V and J segments used are TRBV18 and TRBJ2-1; TRBD2 fits 9 bases in the junction. The germline V gene gives CDR1 as KGHSH and CDR2 as LQKENI. Trimming leaves V shorter by 2 bases and J shorter by 8 bases, with the junction holding 7 bases beyond the gene matches. The CDR3 numbers 15 residues from cysteine through phenylalanine. Only CDR3 DNA is held: 45 bases, read in frame from base 1.